This T cell receptor beta chain was sequenced in a study of CD8 T cells in ankylosing spondylitis (TCRdb year 2017). With regard to the full study: T cell receptor beta repertoires were profiled in healthy donors and ankylosing spondylitis patients so that disease-linked TCR variants could be found. The full study cohort was made up of approximately 27 ankylosing spondylitis patients and 108 healthy donors. Peripheral blood was sampled, and synovial fluid was additionally collected from ankylosing spondylitis patients. The investigation overall reported the following: Some motif variants had previously been reported in the synovial fluid and blood of reactive arthritis patients, which suggests shared mechanisms of disease initiation. Blood from ankylosing spondylitis patients appeared to be characterized by a TCR beta motif composed of under 10 highly homologous amino acid variants. According to the report, matched synovial fluid samples from ankylosing spondylitis patients were significantly enriched for the disease-linked clones. The disease-linked clones showed a CD8+ phenotype and occurred at relatively low frequencies in peripheral blood.

For this clonotype: It has no known antigen specificity. A read error may account for a junction end that differs from germline.

Sequencer: Illumina HiSeq 2500. Quantitative 5'-RACE with molecular barcodes was used to prepare TCR beta libraries. Per the authors' processing: A new computational method, built on a probabilistic model of VDJ rearrangement, was used to identify disease-linked TCR variants. Using fastp trimming at Q25 and MiXCR clonotype assembly, TCRdb reanalyzed the public sequencing data and kept in-frame beta chains. Here each entry gathers all rows of one CDR3 protein and keeps the most common genes and DNA. It is TCRdb's table, rather than the study itself, that gives the V and J calls and clone size. The table for this sample lists 470,000 or so distinct CDR3 sequences; approximately 26% of them were counted only once. The ten most abundant clones make up 0.89% of the sample. CDR1 and CDR2, looked up from the germline V gene, are KGHSH and LQKENI. The CDR3 contains 17 residues, cysteine and phenylalanine counted. Left in the record is the CDR3 DNA by itself, 51 bases read in frame from the first base.

This TCR was sampled from a male donor with ankylosing spondylitis. The rearrangement joined TRBV18 to TRBJ1-3, with 7 bases aligning to TRBD1. Sequencing was performed on blood, either unsorted or a sorted T cell fraction (not recorded which). CDR3 sequence: CASSSTTGLDSGNTVYF. The sequenced DNA: TGTGCCAGCTCATCTACGACAGGGCTCGACTCTGGAAACACCGTATATTTT.